The present entry profiles one T cell receptor beta chain with its context. Sequencing was performed with immunoSEQ multiplex PCR; in TCRdb, only in-frame clones are kept and a portion is missing. The sample contains about 180,000 clones, about 86% of which appear only once. These data come from a study of T cell responses to AZD1222 COVID-19 vaccine. CDR1 and CDR2 from the germline V gene are MNHNY and SVGAGI (reference sequence). The ends lost 5 bases at V and 2 bases at J; junction bases unmatched: 4. The CDR3 runs 17 residues. This rearrangement joins TRBV6-6 to TRBJ1-6; 12 bases are a match to TRBD1. This receptor was identified in an adult who received the AZD1222 COVID-19 vaccine. The specimen comprised peripheral blood, sampled 28 days after the second AZD1222 dose. DNA for the CDR3: TGTGCCAGCAGTCCACGGGACAGGGGGCCCTATAATTCACCCCTCCACTTT. Translated: CASSPRDRGPYNSPLHF.